This T cell receptor (beta chain) originates from a study of cytomegalovirus exposure and HLA in healthy donors. Researchers ran the PCR with 60 Vbeta and 13 Jbeta primers. Methods used by the authors: Later, some 79 million unique TCR beta chains were counted in an analysis, and about 10 million of them were shared. Data came from immunoSEQ multiplex PCR; TCRdb stores just in-frame clones and leaves some out. For V, J and clone size, that table is used; D and trimming come from the DNA. This sample has some 110,000 clones, with 55% to 65% found just once. General study points: Sequencing depth across donors, presence/absence analyses assumed, was roughly uniform.

This clone was counted only a few times. As yet, its antigen is unknown. Germline V lookup: CDR1 SQVTM, CDR2 ANQGSEA. V lost 7 bases, J lost 4 bases, and 13 bases lay in between. This CDR3 is built from 12 residues. The origin of this receptor is a woman under 40 in good health and CMV-seronegative. Sequencing was carried out using PBMCs. The rearrangement uses TRBV29-1 and TRBJ1-1; weak D call: TRBD1 (5 bases). The CDR3 is CSAGRAVTEAFF. The DNA of the CDR3 is TGCAGCGCGGGCAGGGCGGTCACTGAAGCTTTCTTT.